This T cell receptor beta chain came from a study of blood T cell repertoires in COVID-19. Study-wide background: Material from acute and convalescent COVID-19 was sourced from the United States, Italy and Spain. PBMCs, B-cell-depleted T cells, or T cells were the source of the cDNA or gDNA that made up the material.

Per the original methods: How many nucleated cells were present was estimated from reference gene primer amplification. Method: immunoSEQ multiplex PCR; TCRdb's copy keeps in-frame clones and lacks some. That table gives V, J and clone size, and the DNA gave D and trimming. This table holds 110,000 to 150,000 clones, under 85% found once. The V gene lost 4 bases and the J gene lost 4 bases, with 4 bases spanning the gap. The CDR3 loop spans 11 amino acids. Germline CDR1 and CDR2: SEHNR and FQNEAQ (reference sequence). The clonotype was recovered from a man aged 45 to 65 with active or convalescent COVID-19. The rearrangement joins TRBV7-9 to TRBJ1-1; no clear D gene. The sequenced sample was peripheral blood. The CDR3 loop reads CASSWSTEAFF. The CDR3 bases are TGTGCCAGCAGCTGGAGCACTGAAGCTTTCTTT.